This is a list of T cell receptor beta chains from one sample in a study of identical twins. TCRdb re-analysed the 5' RACE reads in MiXCR, keeping a single row per CDR3 protein. The sample lists about 480,000 distinct CDR3 sequences, over 12% seen once, with around 0.52% in the top ten. The sample also formed part of further work on yellow fever vaccine responses in identical twins.

The specimen sequenced was CD4+ T cells sorted from blood. The receptors shown here come from a woman under 30 in good health. The CDR3 runs from the conserved cysteine through the conserved F or W. A D gene is named only where the DNA matches it firmly. Only part of the rows carry a size: once, few, many, or a class if the clone is expanded.

J,D,size,V,DNA,CDR3
TRBJ2-7,TRBD1,.,TRBV7-9,TGTGCCAGCAGTCAAGGACAGGGGGCAGGATACGAGCAGTACTTC,CASSQGQGAGYEQYF
TRBJ2-7,.,.,TRBV6-5,TGTGCCAGCAGTTACTCGAGAGGGAGTAGCGAGCAGTACTTC,CASSYSRGSSEQYF
TRBJ2-1,.,many,TRBV14,TGTGCCAGCAGCCCAAACGGGGTCGGTGAGCAGTTCTTC,CASSPNGVGEQFF
TRBJ2-3,.,.,TRBV7-2,TGTGCCAGCAGCCGGACGCTTACTAGCACAGATACGCAGTATTTT,CASSRTLTSTDTQYF
TRBJ1-6,.,.,TRBV6-1,TGTGCCAGCACTACAAATTCACCCCTCCACTTT,CASTTNSPLHF
TRBJ2-7,.,.,TRBV20-1,TGCAGTGCTAGTCGACTAGGTTCTAACTGGCAGTACTTC,CSASRLGSNWQYF
TRBJ1-1,.,few,TRBV6-2/TRBV6-3,TGTGCCAGCAGTTACGGTCTAGGCAGGGCGATGAACACTGAAGCTTTCTTT,CASSYGLGRAMNTEAFF
TRBJ2-4,.,few,TRBV28,TGTGCCAGCAGTTTAGCGGGGCCTCGGGGCATTCAGTACTTC,CASSLAGPRGIQYF
TRBJ1-5,TRBD1,many,TRBV5-6,TGTGCCAGCAGCAGGGACAGGGTTCAGCCCCAGCATTTT,CASSRDRVQPQHF
TRBJ1-4,.,.,TRBV3-1,TGTGCCAGCAGCCAGACGGCAGGGAATAATGAAAAACTGTTTTTT,CASSQTAGNNEKLFF
TRBJ2-2,.,few,TRBV5-5,TGTGCCAGCAGCTTGGTTAGGGCCTGGCTCACCGGGGAGCTGTTTTTT,CASSLVRAWLTGELFF
TRBJ2-1,TRBD2,few,TRBV5-1,TGCGCCAGCGGGGGGGGGATCTCTTCCAATGAGCAGTTCTTC,CASGGGISSNEQFF
TRBJ2-1,TRBD2,.,TRBV29-1,TGCAGCGTTGGGGGACTAGCGGGGCCGGATGAGCAGTTCTTC,CSVGGLAGPDEQFF
TRBJ1-1,.,few,TRBV7-2,TGTGCCAGCAGCTTAGTTGGACAGTCAACACTGAAAGCTTTCTTT,CASSLVGQSTLKAFF
TRBJ2-1,TRBD2,few,TRBV15,TGTGCCACCAGCAGGAGCGGGAACAATGAGCAGTTCTTC,CATSRSGNNEQFF
TRBJ2-7,TRBD2,.,TRBV29-1,TGCAGCGTCCTCGGGGGGACCGCTAACGACGAGCAGTACTTC,CSVLGGTANDEQYF
TRBJ1-5,.,few,TRBV4-1,TGCGCCAGCAGCCAAGTCCGCGGGGTTTATCAGCCCCAGCATTTT,CASSQVRGVYQPQHF
TRBJ2-7,TRBD2,many,TRBV6-2/TRBV6-3,TGTGCCAGCAGCACCAGGACTAGCGGGATCAACTACGAGCAGTACTTC,CASSTRTSGINYEQYF
TRBJ2-7,.,few,TRBV10-3,TGTGCCATCAGGAGCGAGGCAAAATACGAGCAGTACTTC,CAIRSEAKYEQYF
TRBJ1-2,.,few,TRBV5-1,TGCGCCAGCAGCTTGGGAAATACGGGGCCTGCGACCTTC,CASSLGNTGPATF
TRBJ2-5,.,few,TRBV7-2,TGTGCCAGCAGCTTACAGGGCGGAATTCGCGAGACCCAGTACTTC,CASSLQGGIRETQYF
TRBJ1-1,.,.,TRBV29-1,TGCAGCGTTGCGAAGGCCATGAACACTGAAGCTTTCTTT,CSVAKAMNTEAFF
TRBJ1-2,TRBD1,.,TRBV12-3/TRBV12-4,TGTGCCAGCACCAACAGGGGGCTCTATGGCTACACCTTC,CASTNRGLYGYTF